One sample yielded the 30 T cell receptor beta chains listed below, sequenced in a study of cytotoxic CD8 clonotypes in ibrutinib-treated CLL. Profiled with immunoSEQ multiplex PCR; TCRdb holds only in-frame clones, not every one. The sample lists fewer than 400,000 clones, roughly 71% occurring once. Source: PBMCs, taken after 36 months of ibrutinib treatment. The receptor set was obtained from a human donor with chronic lymphocytic leukemia.

The chain carries TRBV21-1 and TRBJ2-5. TRBV21-1 corresponds to a pseudogene. This CDR3 is built from 9 residues. The CDR3 loop reads CARLETQYF. The CDR3 DNA follows: TGTGCCAGATTAGAGACCCAGTACTTC.

This chain uses TRBV29-1 with TRBJ2-2, with D unresolved. The CDR3 is 14 residues long. The germline V gene has CDR1 SQVTM and CDR2 ANQGSEA. Trimming pared 2 bases from V and 6 bases from J, leaving 13 bases between. CDR3 nucleotides: TGCAGCGTTGAAAGAGGTGGGCTAGCCGGGGAGCTGTTTTTT. Its translation is CSVERGGLAGELFF.

The V call is TRBV18, the J call TRBJ2-3; the match to TRBD1 covers 8 bases. CDR3 size: 14 residues. Germline loops: CDR1 KGHSH, CDR2 LQKENI. With 3 bases clipped from V and 10 bases from J, the junction kept 9 bases outside the gene matches. The CDR3 nucleotides read TGTGCCAGCTCACCGGCAGGGGGCGAGGTCCCGCAGTATTTT. This translates into CASSPAGGEVPQYF. The whole variable domain, filled in from reference TRBV18 and TRBJ2-3, reads NAGVMQNPRHLVRRRGQEARLRCSPMKGHSHVYWYRQLPEEGLKFMVYLQKENIIDESGMPKERFSAEFPKEGPSILRIQQVVRGDSAAYFCASSPAGGEVPQYFGPGTRLTVL.

The V and J genes are TRBV9 and TRBJ1-4, with D perhaps TRBD1 (5 bases). There are 14 residues in the CDR3. V lost 0 bases, J lost 8 bases, and 11 bases lay in between. Germline V CDR1 and CDR2: SGDLS, YYNGEE. CDR3 DNA sequence: TGTGCCAGCAGCGTAGGCAGGGAGGGAGAAAAACTGTTTTTT. It encodes CASSVGREGEKLFF.

This clone was counted between two and nine times. The V and J genes are TRBV5-1 and TRBJ1-1; D remains ambiguous. Trimming stripped 4 bases from V and 1 base from J, with 17 bases between. Germline V gives CDR1 SGHRS, CDR2 YFSETQ. The CDR3 is 16 residues long. The CDR3 nucleotides are TGCGCCAGCAGCCCGGACGAGTTCCGAGGGAACACTGAAGCTTTCTTT. It yields the protein CASSPDEFRGNTEAFF.

The genes are TRBV5-1 and TRBJ2-1; TRBD1 aligns across 9 bases. Germline V gives CDR1 SGHRS, CDR2 YFSETQ. Unmatched junction bases numbered 5, after V lost 5 bases and J lost 8 bases. The CDR3 sequence is 13 residues long. The CDR3: CASRGDRAYEQFF. For the CDR3, the DNA is TGCGCCAGCAGGGGGGACAGGGCCTATGAGCAGTTCTTC.

The chain carries TRBV18 and TRBJ2-2; no clear D gene. Germline V gene lookup returns CDR1 KGHSH and CDR2 LQKENI. CDR3 size: 16 residues. V was clipped by 5 bases and J by 6 bases, with 19 bases between them. The CDR3 is CASSSAYPPPPGELFF. The CDR3 DNA sequence: TGTGCCAGCTCATCCGCTTACCCACCCCCACCCGGGGAGCTGTTTTTT.

The chain employs TRBV28 and TRBJ2-1; 14 bases line up with TRBD2. The V gene's germline CDR1 is MDHEN and CDR2 SYDVKM. The CDR3 consists of 16 residues. The junction had 9 bases not matched to a gene; V was cut back by 7 bases and J by 7 bases. This chain's CDR3 is CASNIDGTSGSNEQFF. CDR3 DNA: TGTGCCAGCAACATAGATGGGACTAGCGGGAGTAATGAGCAGTTCTTC.

V usage is TRBV5-1 and J usage is TRBJ2-5; 11 bases are a match to TRBD2. CDR3 length: 16 amino acids. Germline loops: CDR1 SGHRS, CDR2 YFSETQ. The V and J ends lost 0 bases and 5 bases, in that order; junction bases with no gene match: 6. The CDR3 spells CASSLATSGGGETQYF. The CDR3 DNA is TGCGCCAGCAGCTTGGCAACTAGCGGGGGAGGGGAGACCCAGTACTTC.

V gene TRBV9 combines with J gene TRBJ2-1, with 8 bases lining up with TRBD2. V lost 3 bases and J lost 7; bases outside the gene matches: 9. The CDR3 covers 15 residues. The V gene's germline CDR1 is SGDLS and CDR2 YYNGEE. CDR3 residues: CASSAGTSPTNEQFF. In DNA, the CDR3 is TGTGCCAGCAGCGCCGGGACTAGTCCTACAAATGAGCAGTTCTTC.

V gene TRBV5-1 combines with J gene TRBJ1-1, with 11 nucleotides matching TRBD1. The V gene's germline CDR1 is SGHRS and CDR2 YFSETQ. This CDR3 is 16 amino acids long. Trimming removed 4 bases from V and 4 bases from J; junction bases left unmatched: 9. The CDR3 sequence: CASSAEDRGPITEAFF. The CDR3 coding sequence is TGCGCCAGCAGCGCGGAGGACAGGGGGCCTATCACTGAAGCTTTCTTT.

The rearrangement links TRBV2 to TRBJ2-3; the match to TRBD2 covers 7 bases. CDR1 and CDR2 from the germline V gene are SNHLY and FYNNEI. There are 15 residues in the CDR3. J was trimmed by 2 bases and V by 10 bases; bases with no gene match: 12. CDR3 region: CATPAGEIVTDTQYF. CDR3 in DNA: TGTGCCACCCCCGCGGGAGAGATCGTCACAGATACGCAGTATTTT. Filled out from reference TRBV2 and TRBJ2-3, the complete variable domain reads EPEVTQTPSHQVTQMGQEVILRCVPISNHLYFYWYRQILGQKVEFLVSFYNNEISEKSEIFDDQFSVERPDGSNFTLKIRSTKLEDSAMYFCATPAGEIVTDTQYFGPGTRLTVL.

The chain couples TRBV7-6 to TRBJ2-2, with TRBD2 identical over 9 bases. The germline V gene has CDR1 SGHVS and CDR2 FNYEAQ. The CDR3 length is 16 residues. The V and J ends lost 5 bases and 4 bases, in that order; junction bases with no gene match: 8. This CDR3 is CASSPRGGISTGELFF. The DNA of the CDR3 is TGTGCCAGCAGCCCGCGGGGGGGCATCAGCACCGGGGAGCTGTTTTTT.

This rearrangement joins TRBV18 to TRBJ1-5; 10 bases are shared with TRBD1. The CDR3 spans 20 residues. The V segment lost 0 bases and the J segment 2 bases; nucleotides outside the gene matches: 13. CDR1 and CDR2 from the germline V gene are KGHSH and LQKENI. CDR3 loop: CASSPPSRTGGMFGNQPQHF. In DNA, the CDR3 is TGTGCCAGCTCACCACCATCTAGGACAGGGGGTATGTTTGGCAATCAGCCCCAGCATTTT.

This clone was counted only a few times. The rearrangement joins TRBV7-3 to TRBJ2-6, with 7 positions matching TRBD1. CDR1 is SGHTA, CDR2 FQGTGA, per germline. J was trimmed by 0 bases and V by 7 bases; bases with no gene match: 9. There are 17 residues in the CDR3. CDR3 coding DNA: TGTGCCAGCACTGAGACAGGGTCGGGCTCTGGGGCCAACGTCCTGACTTTC. Translation: CASTETGSGSGANVLTF.

The J gene is TRBJ2-7, the V gene TRBV29-1; 13 bases map to TRBD2. Germline V gives CDR1 SQVTM, CDR2 ANQGSEA. The CDR3 covers 13 residues. V was clipped by 5 bases and J by 6 bases; unmatched bases: 4. The CDR3 spells CSVMTSGRTEQYF. Here the CDR3 DNA reads TGCAGCGTTATGACTAGCGGGAGGACCGAGCAGTACTTC.

The chain couples TRBV10-3 to TRBJ1-1; D is undetermined. The CDR3 is made up of 17 amino acids. The V gene lost 2 bases and the J gene lost 1 base, with 17 bases spanning the gap. Germline V gene lookup returns CDR1 ENHRY and CDR2 SYGVKD. The CDR3 sequence is CAISETIEPGENTEAFF. The CDR3 DNA reads TGTGCCATCAGTGAGACAATTGAGCCGGGAGAGAACACTGAAGCTTTCTTT.

This clone was found once. This sequence joins TRBV19 and TRBJ2-3; 9 bases are a match to TRBD2. The germline gives CDR1 LNHDA, CDR2 SQIVND (reference sequence). This CDR3 spans 16 amino acids. The V gene end was trimmed by 4 bases and the J gene end by 5 bases; junction bases not matched to a gene: 10. The DNA of the CDR3 is TGTGCCAGTAGTAAAATAGCGGGAGTCTCGGGAGATACGCAGTATTTT. Translated, it gives CASSKIAGVSGDTQYF. Based on the CDR3 plus reference TRBV19 and TRBJ2-3, the full variable domain is DGGITQSPKYLFRKEGQNVTLSCEQNLNHDAMYWYRQDPGQGLRLIYYSQIVNDFQKGDIAEGYSVSREKKESFPLTVTSAQKNPTAFYLCASSKIAGVSGDTQYFGPGTRLTVL.

In its sample, this clone was seen a few times. This sequence joins TRBV18 and TRBJ2-1; no definite D call. V gave up 2 bases and J gave up 7 bases, with 6 bases separating them. The length of the CDR3 is 12 residues. Germline assignment: CDR1 KGHSH and CDR2 LQKENI. DNA of the CDR3: TGTGCCAGCTCACCAATAAGGAATGAGCAGTTCTTC. Translated, it gives CASSPIRNEQFF.

The V gene is TRBV27, the J gene TRBJ1-1; a weak D match, TRBD1 (5 bases). Between the trimmed V and J ends, which lost 0 bases and 4 bases, there was a span of 9 bases. The germline CDR1 and CDR2 sequences are MNHEY and SMNVEV (reference sequence). The CDR3 has 14 residues. CDR3 sequence reads: CASSLSWGSTEAFF. CDR3 DNA sequence: TGTGCCAGCAGTTTATCCTGGGGGAGCACTGAAGCTTTCTTT.

V usage is TRBV6-6 and J usage is TRBJ2-3, with TRBD2 matching over 8 bases. With 7 bases clipped from V and 4 bases from J, the junction kept 4 bases outside the gene matches. The germline V gene has CDR1 MNHNY and CDR2 SVGAGI (reference sequence). The CDR3 spans 13 residues. The CDR3 is CASIEAGADTQYF. In DNA form, the CDR3 reads TGTGCCAGCATCGAAGCGGGAGCAGATACGCAGTATTTT.

This chain uses TRBV7-9 with TRBJ1-5, with D tentatively TRBD1 (5 bases). The length of the CDR3 is 14 residues. Deletions cut 5 bases from V and 4 bases from J, with 12 bases between. The germline V gene has CDR1 SEHNR and CDR2 FQNEAQ (reference sequence). The CDR3 sequence: CASSPSGANQPQHF. The CDR3 DNA reads as TGTGCCAGCAGCCCGTCCGGGGCTAATCAGCCCCAGCATTTT.

This sequence joins TRBV7-2 and TRBJ2-1, with 11 bases lining up with TRBD1. V lost 5 bases and J lost 7; bases outside the gene matches: 13. Per the germline V gene, CDR1 is SGHTA and CDR2 is FQGNSA. The CDR3 covers 17 residues. CDR3 coding DNA: TGTGCCAGCAGCCTTTGGACAGGGGGCATTTTTACGAATGAGCAGTTCTTC. It codes for CASSLWTGGIFTNEQFF.

The V gene is TRBV18, the J gene TRBJ2-7; unclear D gene. CDR1 and CDR2 from the germline V gene are KGHSH and LQKENI. The length of the CDR3 is 14 residues. Trimming removed 4 bases from V and 6 bases from J, with 16 bases in between. CDR3 DNA: TGTGCCAGCTCACTTGGTAGTATATCGTCCGAGCAGTACTTC. As protein: CASSLGSISSEQYF.

V usage is TRBV5-1 and J usage is TRBJ1-1; D uncertain. The V gene's germline CDR1 is SGHRS and CDR2 YFSETQ. V lost 3 bases and J 5 bases, leaving 14 bases between the germline ends. The CDR3 loop spans 14 amino acids. CDR3 region: CASSWMDVRTEAFF. The CDR3 bases are TGCGCCAGCAGCTGGATGGACGTGAGGACTGAAGCTTTCTTT.

The sample holds a few counts of this clone. The J gene is TRBJ2-1, the V gene TRBV5-1; D ambiguous. CDR3 length equals 12 residues. Trimming stripped 4 bases from V and 4 bases from J, with 6 bases between. Germline CDR1 reads SGHRS; CDR2 reads YFSETQ. The CDR3 region has the DNA TGCGCCAGCAGCGGAGCTTACAATGAGCAGTTCTTC. Translating it yields CASSGAYNEQFF.

CDR3 in amino acids: CASSFKQTSGNSDTQYF. Here the CDR3 DNA reads TGTGCCAGCAGCTTCAAACAGACTAGCGGGAATTCAGATACGCAGTATTTT. The chain uses TRBV7-2 and TRBJ2-3; TRBD2 matches at 11 bases. The CDR3 totals 17 residues. With V trimmed by 3 bases and J by 4 bases, 9 bases remained unmatched. CDR1 and CDR2 (germline): SGHTA, FQGNSA.

This clone was recorded a few times. The rearrangement links TRBV11-3 to TRBJ2-5, with D maybe TRBD2 (6 bases). CDR1 and CDR2 (germline): SGHNT, YENEEA. Trimming shortened V by 5 bases and J by 2 bases, and 9 bases separated the two germline ends. There are 13 residues in the CDR3. The CDR3 protein is CASSLGGQETQYF. DNA for the CDR3: TGTGCCAGCAGCCTCGGGGGACAAGAGACCCAGTACTTC. Complete variable domain (other parts from reference TRBV11-3 and TRBJ2-5): EAGVVQSPRYKIIEKKQPVAFWCNPISGHNTLYWYLQNLGQGPELLIRYENEEAVDDSQLPKDRFSAERLKGVDSTLKIQPAELGDSAVYLCASSLGGQETQYFGPGTRLLVL.

This chain joins TRBV4-3 and TRBJ2-7, with D hard to call. V lost 2 bases and J lost 0, with 8 bases in between. The CDR3 is 14 amino acids. Germline assignment: CDR1 LGHNA and CDR2 YSLEER. The CDR3 DNA reads as TGCGCCAGCAGCCAATTGCTAGGCTCCTACGAGCAGTACTTC. This sequence encodes CASSQLLGSYEQYF.

This clone was counted a few times. The J gene is TRBJ2-7, the V gene TRBV2; 10 bases agree with TRBD1. CDR1 is SNHLY and CDR2 is FYNNEI in the germline V gene. The CDR3 has 14 residues. V dropped 6 bases and J dropped 2; count of bases not matched to a gene: 4. CDR3 in amino acids: CASRGTGAPYEQYF. The CDR3 bases are TGTGCCAGCAGGGGGACAGGGGCCCCCTACGAGCAGTACTTC.